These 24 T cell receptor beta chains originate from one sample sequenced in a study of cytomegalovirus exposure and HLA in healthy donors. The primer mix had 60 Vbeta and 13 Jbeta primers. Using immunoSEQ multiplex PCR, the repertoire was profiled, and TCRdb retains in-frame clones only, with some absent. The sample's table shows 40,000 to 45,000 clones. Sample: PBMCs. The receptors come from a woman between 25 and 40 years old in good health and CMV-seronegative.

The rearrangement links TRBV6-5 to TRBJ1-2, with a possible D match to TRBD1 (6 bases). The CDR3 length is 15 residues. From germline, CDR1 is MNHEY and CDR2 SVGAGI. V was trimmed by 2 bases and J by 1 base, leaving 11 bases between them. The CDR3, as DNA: TGTGCCAGCAGTTACGAAACAGGGCTTAACTATGGCTACACCTTC. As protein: CASSYETGLNYGYTF.

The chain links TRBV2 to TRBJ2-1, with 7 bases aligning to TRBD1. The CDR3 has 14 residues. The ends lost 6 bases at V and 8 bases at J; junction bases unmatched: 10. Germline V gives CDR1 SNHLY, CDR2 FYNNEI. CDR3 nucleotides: TGTGCCAGCAGGGGAGACAGGGTGTGGGATGAGCAGTTCTTC. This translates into CASRGDRVWDEQFF.

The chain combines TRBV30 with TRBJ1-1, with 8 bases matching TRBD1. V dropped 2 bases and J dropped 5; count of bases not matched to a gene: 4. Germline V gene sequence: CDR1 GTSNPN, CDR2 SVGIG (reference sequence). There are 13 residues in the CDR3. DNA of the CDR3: TGTGCCTGGAGTCCAGGGGGCTGGACTGAAGCTTTCTTT. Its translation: CAWSPGGWTEAFF.

The DNA of the CDR3 is TGTGCCAGCTCACTAGCGGGACCCTACAATGAGCAGTTCTTC. Protein: CASSLAGPYNEQFF. The chain joins TRBV18 to TRBJ2-1; 8 bases are a match to TRBD2. With V trimmed by 4 bases and J by 2 bases, 1 base remained unmatched. CDR1 and CDR2 (germline): KGHSH, LQKENI. CDR3 size: 14 residues.

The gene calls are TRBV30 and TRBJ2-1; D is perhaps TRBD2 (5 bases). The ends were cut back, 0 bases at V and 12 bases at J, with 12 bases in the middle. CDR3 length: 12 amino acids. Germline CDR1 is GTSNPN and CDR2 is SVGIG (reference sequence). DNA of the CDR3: TGTGCCTGGAGTGTACCGAGCCGGGGGCAGTTCTTC. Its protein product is CAWSVPSRGQFF.

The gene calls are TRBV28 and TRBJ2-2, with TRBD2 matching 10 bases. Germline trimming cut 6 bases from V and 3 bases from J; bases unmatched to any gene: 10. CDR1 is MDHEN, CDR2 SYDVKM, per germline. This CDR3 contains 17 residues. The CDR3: CASSRRRTSGDTGELFF. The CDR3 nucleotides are TGTGCCAGCAGCCGCCGTCGGACTAGCGGTGACACCGGGGAGCTGTTTTTT. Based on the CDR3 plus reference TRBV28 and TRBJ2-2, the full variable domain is DVKVTQSSRYLVKRTGEKVFLECVQDMDHENMFWYRQDPGLGLRLIYFSYDVKMKEKGDIPEGYSVSREKKERFSLILESASTNQTSMYLCASSRRRTSGDTGELFFGEGSRLTVL.

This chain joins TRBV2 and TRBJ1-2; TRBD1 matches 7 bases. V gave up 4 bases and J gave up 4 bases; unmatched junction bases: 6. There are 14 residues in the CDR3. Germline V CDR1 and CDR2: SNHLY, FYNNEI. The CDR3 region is CASSAVDRTYGYTF. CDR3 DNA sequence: TGTGCCAGCAGTGCCGTGGACAGGACCTATGGCTACACCTTC.

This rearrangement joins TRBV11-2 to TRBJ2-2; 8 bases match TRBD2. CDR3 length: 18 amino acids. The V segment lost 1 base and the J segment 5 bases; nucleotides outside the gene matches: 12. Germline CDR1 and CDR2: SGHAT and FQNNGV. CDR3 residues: CASSLVGSAGGWTGELFF. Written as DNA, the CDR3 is TGTGCCAGCAGCTTAGTAGGAAGCGCGGGAGGTTGGACCGGGGAGCTGTTTTTT.

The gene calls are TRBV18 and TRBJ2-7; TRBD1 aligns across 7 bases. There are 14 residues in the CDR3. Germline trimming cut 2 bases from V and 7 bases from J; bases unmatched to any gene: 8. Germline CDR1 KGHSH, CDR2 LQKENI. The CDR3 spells CASSPRGLMGEQYF. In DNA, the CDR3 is TGTGCCAGCTCACCAAGGGGGCTTATGGGAGAGCAGTACTTC.

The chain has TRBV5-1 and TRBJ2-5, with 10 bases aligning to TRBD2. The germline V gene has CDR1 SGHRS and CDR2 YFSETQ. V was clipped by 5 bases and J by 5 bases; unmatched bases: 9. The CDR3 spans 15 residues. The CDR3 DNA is TGCGCCAGCAGTCCGAGGGGGACTAGCGCTGAGACCCAGTACTTC. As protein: CASSPRGTSAETQYF.

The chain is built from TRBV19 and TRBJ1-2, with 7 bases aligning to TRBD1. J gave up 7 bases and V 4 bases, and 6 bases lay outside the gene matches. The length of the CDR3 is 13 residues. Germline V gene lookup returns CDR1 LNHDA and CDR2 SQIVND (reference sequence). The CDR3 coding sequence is TGTGCCAGTAGTAACGAACAGGGGTTTGGCTACACCTTC. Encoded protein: CASSNEQGFGYTF.

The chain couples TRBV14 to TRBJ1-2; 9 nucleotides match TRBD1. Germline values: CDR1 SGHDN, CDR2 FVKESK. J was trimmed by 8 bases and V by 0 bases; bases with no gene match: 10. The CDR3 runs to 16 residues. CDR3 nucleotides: TGTGCCAGCAGCCAAGATTTGAGGGGACAGGGCGGCGGCTACACCTTC. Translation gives CASSQDLRGQGGGYTF. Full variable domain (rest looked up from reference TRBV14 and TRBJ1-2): EAGVTQFPSHSVIEKGQTVTLRCDPISGHDNLYWYRRVMGKEIKFLLHFVKESKQDESGMPNNRFLAERTGGTYSTLKVQPAELEDSGVYFCASSQDLRGQGGGYTFGSGTRLTVV.

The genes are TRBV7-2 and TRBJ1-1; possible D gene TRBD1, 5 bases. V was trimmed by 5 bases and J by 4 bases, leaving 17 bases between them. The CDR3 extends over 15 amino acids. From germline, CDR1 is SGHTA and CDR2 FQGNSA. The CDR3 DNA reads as TGTGCCAGCAGCCACCAAGGGGTAGGCGGCACTGAAGCTTTCTTT. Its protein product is CASSHQGVGGTEAFF.

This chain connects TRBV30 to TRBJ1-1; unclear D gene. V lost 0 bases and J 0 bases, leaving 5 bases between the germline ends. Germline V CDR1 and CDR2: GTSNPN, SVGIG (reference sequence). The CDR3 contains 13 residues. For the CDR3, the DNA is TGTGCCTGGAGTGTCCAGATGAACACTGAAGCTTTCTTT. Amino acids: CAWSVQMNTEAFF.

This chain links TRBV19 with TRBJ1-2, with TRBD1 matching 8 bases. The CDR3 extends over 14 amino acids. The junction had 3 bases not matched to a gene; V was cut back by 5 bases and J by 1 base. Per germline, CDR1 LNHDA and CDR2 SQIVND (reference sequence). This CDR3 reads CASSPGQGNYGYTF. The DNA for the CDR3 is TGTGCCAGTAGTCCCGGACAGGGTAACTATGGCTACACCTTC.

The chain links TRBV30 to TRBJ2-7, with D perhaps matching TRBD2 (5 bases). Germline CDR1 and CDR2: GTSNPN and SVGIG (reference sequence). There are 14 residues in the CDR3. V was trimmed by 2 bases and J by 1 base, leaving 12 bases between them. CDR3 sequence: CAWSSGAWSYEQYF. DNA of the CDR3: TGTGCCTGGAGTAGCGGAGCCTGGTCCTACGAGCAGTACTTC.

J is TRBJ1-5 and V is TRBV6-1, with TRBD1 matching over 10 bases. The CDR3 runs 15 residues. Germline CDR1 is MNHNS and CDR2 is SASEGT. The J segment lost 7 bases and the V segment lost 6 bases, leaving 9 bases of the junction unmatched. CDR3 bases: TGTGCCAGCAGCTCCGGGACAGGGGTCGGGCAGCCCCAGCATTTT. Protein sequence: CASSSGTGVGQPQHF.

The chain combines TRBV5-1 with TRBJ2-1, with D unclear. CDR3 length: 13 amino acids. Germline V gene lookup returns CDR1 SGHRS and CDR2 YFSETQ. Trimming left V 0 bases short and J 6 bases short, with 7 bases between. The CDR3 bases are TGCGCCAGCAGCTTGGAATCGGGCAATGAGCAGTTCTTC. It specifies CASSLESGNEQFF.

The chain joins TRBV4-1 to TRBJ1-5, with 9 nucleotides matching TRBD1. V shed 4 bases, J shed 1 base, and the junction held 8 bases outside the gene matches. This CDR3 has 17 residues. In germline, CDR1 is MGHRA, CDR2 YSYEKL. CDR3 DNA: TGCGCCAGCAGCCCAACCGGGACAGGGTACAGCAATCAGCCCCAGCATTTT. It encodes CASSPTGTGYSNQPQHF.

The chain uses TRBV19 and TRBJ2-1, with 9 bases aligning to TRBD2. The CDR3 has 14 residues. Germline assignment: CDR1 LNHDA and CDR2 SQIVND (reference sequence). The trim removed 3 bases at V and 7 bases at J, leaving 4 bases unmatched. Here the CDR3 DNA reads TGTGCCAGTAGTATTATAGCGGGAGTTAATGAGCAGTTCTTC. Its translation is CASSIIAGVNEQFF.

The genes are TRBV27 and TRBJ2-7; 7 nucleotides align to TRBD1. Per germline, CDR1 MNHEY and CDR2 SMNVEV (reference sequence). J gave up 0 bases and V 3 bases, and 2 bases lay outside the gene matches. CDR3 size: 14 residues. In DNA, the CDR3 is TGTGCCAGCAGTTTGCAGGGGGTCTCCTACGAGCAGTACTTC. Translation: CASSLQGVSYEQYF.

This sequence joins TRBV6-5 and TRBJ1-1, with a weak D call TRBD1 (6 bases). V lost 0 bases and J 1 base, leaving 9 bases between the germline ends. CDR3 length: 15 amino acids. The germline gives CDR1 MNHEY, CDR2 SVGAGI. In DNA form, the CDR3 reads TGTGCCAGCAGTTACTCGACAGGCCCGAACACTGAAGCTTTCTTT. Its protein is CASSYSTGPNTEAFF.

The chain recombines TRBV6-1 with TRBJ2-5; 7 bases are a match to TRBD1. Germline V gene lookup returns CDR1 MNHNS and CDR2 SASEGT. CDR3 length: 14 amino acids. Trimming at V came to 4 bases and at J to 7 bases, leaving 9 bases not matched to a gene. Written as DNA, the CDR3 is TGTGCCAGCAGTGCCGACAGGGCGAGCGGGACCCAGTACTTC. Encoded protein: CASSADRASGTQYF.

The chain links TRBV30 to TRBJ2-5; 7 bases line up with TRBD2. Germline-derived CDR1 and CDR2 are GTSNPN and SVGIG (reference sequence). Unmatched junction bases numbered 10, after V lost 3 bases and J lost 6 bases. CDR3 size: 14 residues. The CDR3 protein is CAWRMGGSSQTQYF. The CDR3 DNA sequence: TGTGCCTGGAGGATGGGCGGGAGTAGCCAGACCCAGTACTTC.